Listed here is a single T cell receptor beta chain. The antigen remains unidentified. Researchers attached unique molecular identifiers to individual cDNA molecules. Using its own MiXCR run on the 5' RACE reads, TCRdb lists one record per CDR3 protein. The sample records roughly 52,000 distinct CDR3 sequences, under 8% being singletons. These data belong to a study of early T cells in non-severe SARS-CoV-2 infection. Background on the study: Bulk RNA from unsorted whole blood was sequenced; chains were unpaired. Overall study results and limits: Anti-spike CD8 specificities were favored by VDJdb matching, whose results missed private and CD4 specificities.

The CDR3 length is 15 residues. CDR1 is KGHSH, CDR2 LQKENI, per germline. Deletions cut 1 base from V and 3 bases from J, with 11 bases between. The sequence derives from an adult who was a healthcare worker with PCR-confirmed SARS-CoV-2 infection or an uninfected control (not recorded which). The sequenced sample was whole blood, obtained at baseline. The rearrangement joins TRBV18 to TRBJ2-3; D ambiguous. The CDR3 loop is CASSPRQQTTDTQYF. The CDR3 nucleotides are TGTGCCAGCTCACCACGTCAACAGACGACAGATACGCAGTATTTT.